The clone carrying this T cell receptor beta chain was detected ten times or more. This table comes from immunoSEQ multiplex PCR, and its TCRdb copy is limited to in-frame clones, with some not included. The data hold about a million clones, with 60% to 80% observed a single time. The germline V gene has CDR1 SGHTA and CDR2 FQGNSA. The V gene end was trimmed by 3 bases and the J gene end by 8 bases; junction bases not matched to a gene: 5. This CDR3 has 15 amino acids. The data originate from a study of shared clonotypes between healthy human individuals. The sequence derives from a man younger than 35 in good health. Sequenced input: memory CD4+ T cells sorted from blood. Documented subset: CD45RA-negative fraction. V gene TRBV7-2 combines with J gene TRBJ2-1; TRBD1 matches 12 bases. CDR3 loop: CASSFGTGGVYEQFF. The CDR3 nucleotides read TGTGCCAGCAGCTTCGGGACAGGGGGCGTGTATGAGCAGTTCTTC.